These 16 T cell receptor beta chains originate from one sample sequenced in a study of molecular identifiers for immune sequencing clone quantification. TCRdb fed the PCR reads into MiXCR, producing one record per CDR3 protein. The sample shows more than 450,000 distinct CDR3 sequences, around 21% of them seen only once. Sequenced material: naive CD8+ T cells from blood, with Jurkat cell RNA spiked in. Documented subset: FACS-sorted CD8+CD4-CCR7+CD45RA+ naive T cells. Every receptor here comes from a human donor in good health. Some libraries in this study had Jurkat cell RNA spiked in.

This clonotype was found many times. The V gene is TRBV24-1, the J gene TRBJ2-2; no clear D. This CDR3 has 15 residues. Germline assignment: CDR1 KGHDR and CDR2 SFDVKD. Trimming cost V 2 bases and J 3 bases, with 9 bases left between them. The CDR3 protein is CATSDYETDTGELFF. CDR3 nucleotide sequence: TGTGCCACCAGTGATTACGAGACGGACACCGGGGAGCTGTTTTTT.

The sample holds many counts of this clonotype. This rearrangement joins TRBV7-3 to TRBJ2-3; the match to TRBD2 covers 10 bases. CDR3 size: 19 residues. The V gene end was trimmed by 2 bases and the J gene end by 2 bases; junction bases not matched to a gene: 13. In germline, CDR1 is SGHTA, CDR2 FQGTGA. The CDR3 reads CASSLQGRTSGPVTDTQYF. Written as DNA, the CDR3 is TGTGCCAGCAGCTTACAGGGGAGGACTAGCGGACCCGTCACAGATACGCAGTATTTT.

Many counts were recorded for this clonotype. The J gene is TRBJ1-1, the V gene TRBV29-1; D gene ambiguous. Trimming took 0 bases from V and 9 from J, leaving 11 bases between them. The CDR3 totals 12 residues. Germline CDR1 SQVTM, CDR2 ANQGSEA. The CDR3 region is CSVEDEVGKAFF. CDR3 in DNA: TGCAGCGTTGAAGATGAGGTGGGGAAAGCTTTCTTT.

This clonotype has at least ten counts. The chain is built from TRBV30 and TRBJ2-7; 9 bases align to TRBD1. Trimming at V came to 1 base and at J to 4 bases, leaving 5 bases not matched to a gene. Germline V CDR1 and CDR2: GTSNPN, SVGIG (reference sequence). CDR3 length: 14 amino acids. This CDR3 reads CAWSAGQGTYEQYF. In DNA, the CDR3 is TGTGCCTGGAGTGCGGGACAGGGTACTTACGAGCAGTACTTC.

The CDR3 nucleotides are TGTGCCAGCAGCCAAGAATTAGGGCAGGGGTTCGCAGATACGCAGTATTTT. The encoded protein is CASSQELGQGFADTQYF. The chain joins TRBV3-1 to TRBJ2-3, with TRBD1 as a possible D gene (6 bases). The CDR3 runs to 17 residues. Trimming took 0 bases from V and 4 from J, leaving 17 bases between them. Per the germline V gene, CDR1 is LGHDT and CDR2 is YNNKEL (reference sequence).

This clonotype was picked up a small number of times. V usage is TRBV2 and J usage is TRBJ1-5; 7 bases fit TRBD1. Germline V CDR1 and CDR2: SNHLY, FYNNEI. J gave up 4 bases and V 6 bases, and 9 bases lay outside the gene matches. This CDR3 contains 15 residues. CDR3 sequence reads: CASSLGTAGNQPQHF. The CDR3 nucleotides read TGTGCCAGCAGCCTAGGGACAGCTGGGAATCAGCCCCAGCATTTT.

This clonotype has more than one count but fewer than ten. V gene TRBV19 combines with J gene TRBJ1-3; possibly TRBD1 for D (5 bases). Germline V gene data show CDR1 as LNHDA and CDR2 as SQIVND (reference sequence). The CDR3 has 16 amino acids. V was cut by 3 bases and J by 3 bases, with 15 bases left in between. CDR3 bases: TGTGCCAGTAGTATGGGGCAGGTCTCCGTTGGAAACACCATATATTTT. It codes for CASSMGQVSVGNTIYF.

In its sample, this clonotype was seen a few times. The V and J genes are TRBV6-5 and TRBJ2-7; possibly TRBD1 or TRBD2 for D (5 bases each). CDR3 length: 13 residues. The germline V gene has CDR1 MNHEY and CDR2 SVGAGI. Trimming removed 8 bases at V and 3 bases at J, with 14 bases between. The CDR3 reads CASGDGAYYEQYF. The DNA for the CDR3 is TGTGCCAGCGGGGACGGAGCATACTACGAGCAGTACTTC.

Only a few counts were recorded for this clonotype. CDR3 protein: CAWSAGQGLSGANVLTF. The CDR3, as DNA: TGTGCCTGGAGTGCCGGACAGGGTTTATCTGGGGCCAACGTCCTGACTTTC. This chain connects TRBV30 to TRBJ2-6; 8 bases are a match to TRBD1. V trimming: 1 base; J trimming: 1 base; junction bases outside the gene matches: 6. The CDR3 length is 17 residues. Germline V lookup: CDR1 GTSNPN, CDR2 SVGIG (reference sequence).

The chain couples TRBV27 to TRBJ2-1; 7 bases agree with TRBD1. Germline loops: CDR1 MNHEY, CDR2 SMNVEV (reference sequence). V gave up 2 bases and J gave up 8 bases; unmatched junction bases: 6. The CDR3 is 14 residues long. The CDR3 protein is CASSLEGADHEQFF. The CDR3 DNA sequence: TGTGCCAGCAGTTTAGAGGGGGCAGACCATGAGCAGTTCTTC.

This clonotype came up a few times. The chain combines TRBV19 with TRBJ1-5; TRBD1 matches at 8 bases. Trimming took 7 bases from V and 2 from J; bases not matched to a gene: 7. CDR3 length: 15 residues. Germline CDR1 is LNHDA and CDR2 is SQIVND (reference sequence). CDR3 nucleotide sequence: TGTGCCAGTAATTTTAACAGGGGGGGCAATCAGCCCCAGCATTTT. It translates to CASNFNRGGNQPQHF.

This clonotype was observed a handful of times. The V call is TRBV2, the J call TRBJ2-7; possibly TRBD1 for D (6 bases). V lost 2 bases to trimming and J lost 1 base, with 18 bases between them. This CDR3 is built from 17 residues. Germline V CDR1 and CDR2: SNHLY, FYNNEI. The CDR3 region has the DNA TGTGCCAGCAGTGAAATTAGGGCCGACAGGCTATCCTACGAGCAGTACTTC. Amino acids: CASSEIRADRLSYEQYF. The entire variable domain, with the rest obtained from reference TRBV2 and TRBJ2-7, is as follows: EPEVTQTPSHQVTQMGQEVILRCVPISNHLYFYWYRQILGQKVEFLVSFYNNEISEKSEIFDDQFSVERPDGSNFTLKIRSTKLEDSAMYFCASSEIRADRLSYEQYFGPGTRLTVT.

V and J are TRBV4-3 and TRBJ1-6, with unresolved D. V was shortened by 4 bases and J by 0 bases, with 16 bases between the two germline ends. There are 18 residues in the CDR3. The germline V gene has CDR1 LGHNA and CDR2 YSLEER. Written as DNA, the CDR3 is TGCGCCAGCAGCCCAGATAGCTCCGGGAGCTCCTATAATTCACCCCTCCACTTT. This encodes CASSPDSSGSSYNSPLHF.

As concerns this clonotype: This may be a read error: a much more frequent sequence differs by one nucleotide. The CDR3 reads CASSQEVSSWSYGYTF. The DNA of the CDR3 is TGCGCCAGCAGCCAAGAGGTCAGTAGTTGGTCCTATGGCTACACCTTC. The rearrangement uses TRBV4-1 and TRBJ1-2, with D hard to call. CDR3 length: 16 amino acids. CDR1 is MGHRA, CDR2 YSYEKL, per germline. V was clipped by 0 bases and J by 4 bases, with 15 bases between them.

Comments on this clonotype: This CDR3 fails to terminate in the conserved phenylalanine or tryptophan, so it likely reflects a read error. The J gene is TRBJ2-3, the V gene TRBV19, with D hard to call. V was clipped by 7 bases and J by 0 bases, with 5 bases between them. Looked up from germline, CDR1 is LNHDA and CDR2 is SQIVND (reference sequence). The CDR3 has 12 amino acids. The CDR3 region is CASTDSTDTQYS. CDR3 in DNA: TGTGCCAGTACCGACAGCACAGATACGCAGTATTCT.

Comments on this clonotype: This may be a read error, as it is one base from a much larger clone. V and J are TRBV30 and TRBJ1-4; perhaps TRBD1 as D (6 bases). V lost 0 bases and J 0 bases, leaving 14 bases between the germline ends. From germline, CDR1 is GTSNPN and CDR2 SVGIG (reference sequence). The CDR3 runs 17 residues. The CDR3 DNA reads as TGTGCCTGGAGTGTACTGGACAGCCCTTCAACTAATGAAAAACTGTTTTTT. Protein product: CAWSVLDSPSTNEKLFF.